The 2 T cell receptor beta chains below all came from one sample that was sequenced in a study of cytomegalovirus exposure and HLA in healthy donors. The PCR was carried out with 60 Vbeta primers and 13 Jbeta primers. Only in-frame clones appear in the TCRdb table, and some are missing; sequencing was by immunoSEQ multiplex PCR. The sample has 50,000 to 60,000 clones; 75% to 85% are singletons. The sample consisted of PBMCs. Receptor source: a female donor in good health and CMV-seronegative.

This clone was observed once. The CDR3 DNA sequence: TGTGCCAGCAGCTTAGCTACAGGGGGAGGCTACACCTTC. Translated, it gives CASSLATGGGYTF. This chain connects TRBV11-2 to TRBJ1-2; 8 bases are a match to TRBD1. V lost 1 base, J lost 8 bases, and 3 bases stayed unmatched. The CDR3 extends over 13 amino acids. The germline V gene encodes CDR1 SGHAT and CDR2 FQNNGV.

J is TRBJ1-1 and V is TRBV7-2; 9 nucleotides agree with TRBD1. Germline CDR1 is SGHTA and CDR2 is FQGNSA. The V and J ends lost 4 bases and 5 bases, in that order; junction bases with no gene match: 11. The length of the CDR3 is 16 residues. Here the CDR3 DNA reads TGTGCCAGCAGCTCCCGATTCGGGACAGGGCGGACTGAAGCTTTCTTT. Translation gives CASSSRFGTGRTEAFF.